This T cell receptor beta chain was identified during a study of shared clonotypes between healthy human individuals. Across the whole study: There were three CD4 naive, three CD4 memory, two CD8 naive and one CD8 memory plates per donor.

The CDR3 extends over 15 amino acids. CDR1 SGHNT and CDR2 YYREEE come from the germline V gene (reference sequence). V lost 4 bases and J lost 2; bases outside the gene matches: 9. Healthy and HIV-negative, the adult donors had no recent acute infections or vaccinations. A CD45RA-negative memory subset and a CD45RA+ naive subset were separated from the CD4+ cells. TCRdb's table, derived via immunoSEQ multiplex PCR, lists solely in-frame clones and lacks some. The sample yields more than 900,000 clones, 78% seen once. This clone was seen repeatedly, ten times or more. The genes are TRBV5-4 and TRBJ2-7; 7 nucleotides align to TRBD1. The receptor was isolated from a man between 18 and 35 years old in good health. Some clones in this sample may be carry-over from other donors' samples. The sequenced material came from memory CD4+ T cells from PBMCs. The subset here: CD45RA-negative fraction. As DNA, the CDR3 is TGTGCCAGCAGCCGACAAGGGGGCAGAGCCTACGAGCAGTACTTC. Translated: CASSRQGGRAYEQYF.